The rows below give T cell receptor beta chains drawn from one sample of a study of shared clonotypes between healthy human individuals. The data were produced by immunoSEQ multiplex PCR, yet TCRdb's version contains in-frame clones alone and is incomplete. The repertoire has some 1,100,000 clones, around 78% of them found once; the top ten carry under 0.6%. Sequencing was performed on memory CD4+ T cells from PBMCs. The receptors derive from a man aged 18 to 35 in good health. Some clones in this sample may be carry-over from other donors' samples. Each CDR3 is given with its conserved first and last residue. A D gene is named only where the DNA matches it firmly. Clone size is shown for a subset of rows, as once, few, many or a class of expanded clone.

j_call clone_size v_call d_call cdr3_aa cdr3_nt
TRBJ2-2 . TRBV19 . CASALPGRNTGELFF TGTGCCTCAGCTCTCCCGGGGCGGAACACCGGGGAGCTGTTTTTT
TRBJ2-1 once TRBV25-1 . CASSGVGALAVEEQFF TGTGCCAGCAGTGGGGTCGGGGCCCTGGCGGTAGAGGAGCAGTTCTTC
TRBJ2-5 . TRBV6-5 . CASARWQQETQYF TGTGCCAGCGCCCGCTGGCAGCAAGAGACCCAGTACTTC
TRBJ1-2 few TRBV6-5 . CASSYTGYGYTF TGTGCCAGCAGTTACACGGGTTATGGCTACACCTTC
TRBJ1-4 . TRBV9 . CASGLTDSNEKLFF TGTGCCAGCGGGCTTACCGATTCCAATGAAAAACTGTTTTTT
TRBJ2-3 . TRBV27 . CASSPRGGSTDTQYF TGTGCCAGCAGTCCCCGTGGGGGGAGCACAGATACGCAGTATTTT
TRBJ2-2 . TRBV14 . CASSGVRNTGELFF TGTGCCAGCAGCGGGGTCAGGAACACCGGGGAGCTGTTTTTT
TRBJ1-2 many TRBV5-4 . CASSPEGPYGYTF TGTGCCAGCAGCCCTGAGGGGCCCTATGGCTACACCTTC
TRBJ1-2 . TRBV5-4 . CASSLRDGSGYTF TGTGCCAGCAGCTTACGAGACGGCTCCGGCTACACCTTC
TRBJ2-5 . TRBV5-1 . CASSPLDSETQYF TGCGCCAGCAGCCCCCTAGATTCAGAGACCCAGTACTTC
TRBJ2-1 . TRBV29-1 . CSVWAVSYNEQFF TGCAGCGTTTGGGCTGTATCCTACAATGAGCAGTTCTTC
TRBJ2-5 . TRBV5-4 . CAIRPTPQETQYF TGTGCCATCCGGCCGACTCCCCAAGAGACCCAGTACTTC
TRBJ2-5 . TRBV4-1 TRBD1 CASSQAGTGGWETQYF TGCGCCAGCAGCCAGGCCGGGACAGGGGGTTGGGAGACCCAGTACTTC
TRBJ2-1 once TRBV6-6 TRBD2 CASSYSIAGGFNEQFF TGTGCCAGCAGTTACTCTATAGCGGGAGGGTTCAATGAGCAGTTCTTC
TRBJ1-1 . TRBV30 . CAWSVQLNTEAFF TGTGCCTGGAGTGTACAGCTGAACACTGAAGCTTTCTTT
TRBJ1-1 . TRBV30 . CAWSVQRDEAFF TGTGCCTGGAGTGTACAAAGGGACGAAGCTTTCTTT
TRBJ1-4 . TRBV5-1 . CASSLWGEKLFF TGCGCCAGCAGCTTGTGGGGTGAAAAACTGTTTTTT
TRBJ1-6 . TRBV30 TRBD1 CAWRQGGNSPLHF TGTGCCTGGAGACAGGGGGGTAATTCACCCCTCCACTTT
TRBJ2-7 . TRBV18 TRBD1 CASSAGQGIYEQYF TGTGCCAGCTCGGCGGGACAGGGGATTTACGAGCAGTACTTC
TRBJ1-2 . TRBV11-2 . CASSPTADINYGYTF TGTGCCAGCAGCCCCACGGCAGATATAAACTATGGCTACACCTTC
TRBJ2-1 . TRBV5-1 . CASSLVGSYDEQFF TGCGCCAGCAGCTTGGTTGGGAGTTACGATGAGCAGTTCTTC
TRBJ1-1 . TRBV6-1 . CATGGGKGNTEAFF TGTGCCACCGGAGGGGGAAAGGGGAACACTGAAGCTTTCTTT
TRBJ2-7 . TRBV15 . CATSRDPGLRDEQYF TGTGCCACCAGCAGAGATCCCGGCCTAAGAGACGAGCAGTACTTC
TRBJ2-3 . TRBV2 TRBD2 CASSRGLAPTDTQYF TGTGCCAGCAGTCGAGGACTAGCTCCGACAGATACGCAGTATTTT
TRBJ2-1 . TRBV5-4 TRBD2 CASSWTSGTYNEQFF TGTGCCAGCAGCTGGACTAGCGGGACCTACAATGAGCAGTTCTTC
TRBJ2-3 . TRBV7-2 . CASCQDGQNTDTQYF TGTGCCAGCTGCCAGGACGGACAGAACACAGATACGCAGTATTTT
TRBJ2-5 . TRBV11-3 . CASSLGSAGETQYF TGTGCCAGCAGCTTAGGGTCAGCGGGAGAGACCCAGTACTTC
TRBJ2-7 . TRBV4-2 . CASSQVLYSHEQYF TGTGCCAGCAGCCAAGTGCTTTATTCACACGAGCAGTACTTC
TRBJ1-2 once TRBV7-2 . CASSLVRGYYGYTF TGTGCCAGCAGCTTAGTTCGGGGGTACTATGGCTACACCTTC
TRBJ2-7 . TRBV7-3 . CASSLEVGLHVPYEQYF TGTGCCAGCAGCTTAGAGGTCGGTCTTCATGTCCCCTACGAGCAGTACTTC
TRBJ1-1 . TRBV7-2 . CASSGQTNTEAFF TGTGCCAGCAGCGGACAGACGAACACTGAAGCTTTCTTT